Each of the 22 T cell receptor beta chains below was sequenced from the same sample in a study of T cells in Graves' hyperthyroidism and ophthalmopathy (dated by TCRdb to about 2019). The library was obtained by multiplex PCR. This sample was sequenced with an Illumina HiSeq 2000. The TCR beta CDR3 regions were amplified from RNA transcripts. The first round of RT-PCR for the TCR CDR3 was performed with the HTBI primer set and the Qiagen OneStep RT-PCR kit. Through fastp at Q25 and MiXCR, TCRdb rebuilt clones from the public reads, retaining in-frame beta chains. When rows share a CDR3 protein, they turn into one entry using the most common DNA and genes. For this sample the table gives around 280,000 distinct CDR3 sequences, of which roughly 13% were detected only once. The top ten clonotypes cover roughly 7.7% of the sample. The specimen was blood. The receptors come from a middle-aged woman with Graves' hyperthyroidism.

The CDR3 region is CSASLAAKGGELFF. The DNA of the CDR3 is TGCAGTGCTAGTCTCGCGGCTAAAGGGGGGGAGCTGTTTTTT. The chain uses TRBV20-1 and TRBJ2-2; no firm D call. V lost 3 bases to trimming and J lost 8 bases, with 16 bases between them. Germline V gene sequence: CDR1 DFQATT, CDR2 SNEGSKA (reference sequence). The CDR3 spans 14 residues.

This chain connects TRBV20-1 to TRBJ2-7; 10 nucleotides line up with TRBD2. In germline, CDR1 is DFQATT, CDR2 SNEGSKA (reference sequence). The CDR3 consists of 15 residues. Germline trimming cut 4 bases from V and 1 base from J; bases unmatched to any gene: 7. CDR3 protein: CSAIGASGSSYEQYF. For the CDR3, the DNA is TGCAGTGCTATTGGGGCTAGCGGGAGTTCCTACGAGCAGTACTTC.

This clonotype was observed at least ten times. This chain connects TRBV20-1 to TRBJ2-5; 16 bases are a match to TRBD2. The V gene's germline CDR1 is DFQATT and CDR2 SNEGSKA (reference sequence). V dropped 2 bases and J dropped 5; count of bases not matched to a gene: 17. This CDR3 spans 20 amino acids. CDR3 amino acids: CSARTLQPGLAGGPSETQYF. CDR3 in DNA: TGCAGTGCTAGAACCCTCCAACCGGGACTAGCGGGAGGGCCATCCGAGACCCAGTACTTC.

This clonotype was counted ten times or more. The V gene is TRBV7-9, the J gene TRBJ2-1; 14 nucleotides line up with TRBD2. CDR1 and CDR2 from the germline V gene are SEHNR and FQNEAQ (reference sequence). V gave up 3 bases and J gave up 9 bases; unmatched junction bases: 7. The CDR3 has 16 residues. CDR3 coding DNA: TGTGCCAGCAGCTTGGTGGGACTAGCGGGAGATGCTGAGCAGTTCTTC. As protein: CASSLVGLAGDAEQFF.

The table lists this clonotype with many counts. V gene TRBV2 combines with J gene TRBJ2-7; D gene unclear. The V end lost 7 bases, the J end lost 0 bases, and 10 bases lay between the germline ends. The CDR3 contains 13 residues. Germline V gene data show CDR1 as SNHLY and CDR2 as FYNNEI. The CDR3 nucleotides read TGTGCCAGCACCAAAACAGTCTCCTACGAGCAGTACTTC. Translated: CASTKTVSYEQYF.

This clonotype occurred many times. This chain links TRBV5-1 with TRBJ2-1, with TRBD2 matching 9 bases. This CDR3 spans 16 amino acids. Germline V gives CDR1 SGHRS, CDR2 YFSETQ. V trimming: 3 bases; J trimming: 5 bases; junction bases outside the gene matches: 9. In nucleotides, the CDR3 is TGCGCCAGCAGCTCTATAGCGGGAGAAATTAACAATGAGCAGTTCTTC. Its translation: CASSSIAGEINNEQFF. Supplemented by reference TRBV5-1 and TRBJ2-1, the full variable domain reads KAGVTQTPRYLIKTRGQQVTLSCSPISGHRSVSWYQQTPGQGLQFLFEYFSETQRNKGNFPGRFSGRQFSNSRSEMNVSTLELGDSALYLCASSSIAGEINNEQFFGPGTRLTVL.

This clonotype was observed at least ten times. This chain links TRBV2 with TRBJ1-5, with 7 bases fitting TRBD1. After removal of 4 bases from V and 2 bases from J, the junction contained 2 bases not matched to a gene. There are 14 residues in the CDR3. Germline assignment: CDR1 SNHLY and CDR2 FYNNEI. This chain's CDR3 is CASSGTGGNQPQHF. The DNA for the CDR3 is TGTGCCAGCAGTGGGACAGGAGGCAATCAGCCCCAGCATTTT.

V usage is TRBV27 and J usage is TRBJ1-2; 12 bases are shared with TRBD1. From germline, CDR1 is MNHEY and CDR2 SMNVEV (reference sequence). V was pared by 6 bases and J by 4 bases, with 6 bases of the junction left unmatched. This CDR3 has 15 amino acids. The CDR3 DNA reads TGTGCCAGCAGATTGGGGGGACAGGGGGCCTATGGCTACACCTTC. Its translation is CASRLGGQGAYGYTF.

This clonotype occurred many times. The V gene is TRBV2, the J gene TRBJ2-7; the D gene is possibly TRBD1 (5 bases). V gave up 3 bases and J gave up 2 bases, with 11 bases separating them. The CDR3 loop spans 14 amino acids. Germline CDR1 SNHLY, CDR2 FYNNEI. CDR3 amino acids: CASSDGRAPYEQYF. The CDR3, as DNA: TGTGCCAGCAGTGACGGCAGGGCTCCCTACGAGCAGTACTTC.

In this sample, this clonotype turned up many times. The V call is TRBV2, the J call TRBJ2-7; 7 bases line up with TRBD1. Germline CDR1 is SNHLY and CDR2 is FYNNEI. V shed 5 bases and J 6 bases; nucleotides not matched to a gene: 10. CDR3 length: 14 residues. The CDR3: CASSTNPGTAEQYF. CDR3 bases: TGTGCCAGCAGTACGAACCCCGGGACAGCCGAGCAGTACTTC.

This clonotype was observed at least ten times. V and J are TRBV7-2 and TRBJ2-5; TRBD2 aligns across 16 bases. Trimming took 0 bases from V and 4 from J; bases not matched to a gene: 2. The CDR3 has 17 amino acids. The V gene's germline CDR1 is SGHTA and CDR2 FQGNSA. CDR3 nucleotide sequence: TGTGCCAGCAGCTTAGCGGGACTAGCGGGAGGGATAGAGACCCAGTACTTC. This gives the protein CASSLAGLAGGIETQYF.

In this sample, this clonotype turned up many times. V gene TRBV12-3 or TRBV12-4 combines with J gene TRBJ1-3; D unresolved. The length of the CDR3 is 14 residues. V lost 2 bases, J lost 4 bases, and 9 bases lay in between. CDR3 sequence: CASSLRSGGNTIYF. DNA of the CDR3: TGTGCCAGCAGTTTAAGATCGGGAGGAAACACCATATATTTT.

This clonotype was seen at least ten times. The rearrangement joins TRBV7-2 to TRBJ2-1; 11 positions agree with TRBD2. From germline, CDR1 is SGHTA and CDR2 FQGNSA. The J segment lost 8 bases and the V segment lost 7 bases, leaving 19 bases of the junction unmatched. CDR3 length equals 18 residues. CDR3 DNA sequence: TGTGCCAGCATCCTTCGTAGCGGGAGGGCCTTTACGCCCCATGAGCAGTTCTTC. Amino acids: CASILRSGRAFTPHEQFF.

In its sample, this clonotype was seen many times. The chain uses TRBV7-8 and TRBJ2-7; D is ambiguous. Germline V lookup: CDR1 SGHVS, CDR2 FQNEAQ. The V gene lost 5 bases and the J gene lost 3 bases, with 23 bases spanning the gap. The CDR3 length is 17 residues. CDR3: CASSPHVIAGDYYEQYF. The CDR3 DNA sequence: TGTGCCAGCAGCCCCCACGTAATAGCCGGCGATTACTACGAGCAGTACTTC.

The table lists this clonotype with a few counts. It may be a read error: a sequence one base away is much more abundant. The DNA for the CDR3 is TGTGCCAGCAGCAAGACGGGAGGATCAGATACGCAGTATTTT. Protein sequence: CASSKTGGSDTQYF. The chain couples TRBV6-2 or TRBV6-3 to TRBJ2-3, with 7 nucleotides matching TRBD2. The CDR3 length is 14 residues. The germline CDR1 and CDR2 sequences are MNHEY and SVGEGT. J gave up 4 bases and V 6 bases, and 7 bases lay outside the gene matches.

The V and J genes are TRBV19 and TRBJ2-5, with 9 bases that match TRBD2. This CDR3 has 13 amino acids. The V gene's germline CDR1 is LNHDA and CDR2 SQIVND (reference sequence). V shed 6 bases, J shed 3 bases, and the junction held 2 bases outside the gene matches. CDR3: CASRKREEETQYF. CDR3 DNA: TGTGCCAGTAGGAAGCGGGAGGAAGAGACCCAGTACTTC.

The sample holds a few counts of this clonotype. The CDR3 sequence is CASRPTSGSYNEQFF. In nucleotides, the CDR3 is TGTGCCAGCAGACCGACTAGCGGGTCTTACAATGAGCAGTTCTTC. V is TRBV5-5 and J is TRBJ2-1, with 10 bases lining up with TRBD2. V lost 5 bases, J lost 4 bases, and 6 bases stayed unmatched. This CDR3 spans 15 amino acids. Per germline, CDR1 SGHKS and CDR2 YYEKEE (reference sequence). Full variable domain (remainder filled in from reference TRBV5-5 and TRBJ2-1): DAGVTQSPTHLIKTRGQQVTLRCSPISGHKSVSWYQQVLGQGPQFIFQYYEKEERGRGNFPDRFSARQFPNYSSELNVNALLLGDSALYLCASRPTSGSYNEQFFGPGTRLTVL.

This clonotype occurred a few times. The chain employs TRBV19 and TRBJ2-7, with 14 bases lining up with TRBD2. CDR3 size: 18 residues. The J segment lost 2 bases and the V segment lost 4 bases, leaving 10 bases of the junction unmatched. Germline values: CDR1 LNHDA, CDR2 SQIVND (reference sequence). The CDR3 protein is CASSTPGLAGEGAYEQYF. CDR3 bases: TGTGCCAGTAGTACCCCGGGACTAGCGGGAGAGGGGGCCTACGAGCAGTACTTC.

This clonotype was recorded at least ten times. This chain uses TRBV28 with TRBJ2-2; D is undetermined. V was shortened by 2 bases and J by 8 bases, with 6 bases between the two germline ends. The CDR3 has 12 residues. Germline V gives CDR1 MDHEN, CDR2 SYDVKM. The CDR3 spells CASSLNWGELFF. CDR3 nucleotides: TGTGCCAGCAGTTTAAATTGGGGGGAGCTGTTTTTT. Looking up the rest from reference TRBV28 and TRBJ2-2 gives the full variable domain: DVKVTQSSRYLVKRTGEKVFLECVQDMDHENMFWYRQDPGLGLRLIYFSYDVKMKEKGDIPEGYSVSREKKERFSLILESASTNQTSMYLCASSLNWGELFFGEGSRLTVL.

This clonotype was seen repeatedly, ten times or more. This rearrangement joins TRBV20-1 to TRBJ1-2, with 8 nucleotides matching TRBD1. Germline V lookup: CDR1 DFQATT, CDR2 SNEGSKA (reference sequence). Germline trimming cut 6 bases from V and 4 bases from J; bases unmatched to any gene: 10. The CDR3 has 14 residues. The CDR3 DNA is TGCAGTGCCCCCAGGGGGCCCCGTCGCTATGGCTACACCTTC. As protein: CSAPRGPRRYGYTF.

A note on this clonotype: This may be a read error: a much more frequent sequence differs by one nucleotide. The chain joins TRBV5-1 to TRBJ1-1; D is perhaps TRBD1 (6 bases). The germline CDR1 and CDR2 sequences are SGHRS and YFSETQ. This CDR3 is 14 amino acids long. Trimming cost V 1 base and J 6 bases, with 13 bases left between them. The DNA for the CDR3 is TGCGCCAGCAGCTTGCAGGGGAAGGACGCTGAAGCTTTCTTT. Its protein product is CASSLQGKDAEAFF.

J is TRBJ2-6 and V is TRBV12-3 or TRBV12-4, with TRBD1 identical over 9 bases. V was clipped by 2 bases and J by 0 bases; unmatched bases: 11. This CDR3 spans 20 amino acids. The CDR3 spells CASSLILRTGVYSGANVLTF. In nucleotides, the CDR3 is TGTGCCAGCAGTTTAATTTTAAGGACAGGGGTCTACTCTGGGGCCAACGTCCTGACTTTC.